This T cell receptor beta chain is drawn from a study of PD-1 and CTLA-4 blockade in melanoma. Profiled with immunoSEQ multiplex PCR; TCRdb holds only in-frame clones, not every one. The sample has under 13,000 clones, 80% to 90% seen once. CDR1 is MNHNS, CDR2 SASEGT, per germline. V lost 0 bases to trimming and J lost 0 bases, with 5 bases between them. This CDR3 has 14 amino acids. Here the sequenced sample was CD8+ T cells from peripheral blood, taken from a patient given anti-PD-1 treatment. This TCR was sampled from a human donor with melanoma. This chain connects TRBV6-1 to TRBJ1-1; D not certain. CDR3 region: CASSEARVNTEAFF. The CDR3, as DNA: TGTGCCAGCAGTGAAGCGAGGGTGAACACTGAAGCTTTCTTT.